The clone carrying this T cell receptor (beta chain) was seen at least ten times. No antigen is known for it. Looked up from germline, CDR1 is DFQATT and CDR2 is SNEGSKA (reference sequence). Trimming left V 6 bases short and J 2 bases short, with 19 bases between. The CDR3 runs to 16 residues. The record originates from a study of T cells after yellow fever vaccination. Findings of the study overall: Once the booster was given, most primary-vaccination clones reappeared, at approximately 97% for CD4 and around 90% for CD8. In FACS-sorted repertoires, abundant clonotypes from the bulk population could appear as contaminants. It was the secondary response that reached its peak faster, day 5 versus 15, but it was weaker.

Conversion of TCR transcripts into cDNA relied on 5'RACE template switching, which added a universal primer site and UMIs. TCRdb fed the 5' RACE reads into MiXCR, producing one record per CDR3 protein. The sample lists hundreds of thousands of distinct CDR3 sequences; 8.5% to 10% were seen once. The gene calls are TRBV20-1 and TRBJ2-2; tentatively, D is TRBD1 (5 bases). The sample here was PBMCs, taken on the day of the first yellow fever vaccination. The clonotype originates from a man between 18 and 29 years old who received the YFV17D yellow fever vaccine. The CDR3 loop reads CSARDGAAFNTGELFF. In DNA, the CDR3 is TGCAGTGCCCGAGATGGGGCAGCGTTTAACACCGGGGAGCTGTTTTTT.